This T cell receptor (beta chain) derives from a study of blood T cell repertoires in COVID-19. Across the study: Sources were T cells, B-cell-depleted T cells, or PBMCs; the material itself was cDNA or gDNA.

Profiling relied on immunoSEQ multiplex PCR, and the TCRdb table lists in-frame clones only, not all of them. The repertoire consists of some 120,000 clones, with less than 90% occurring once and the leading ten covering around an eighth. The CDR3 loop spans 14 amino acids. With V trimmed by 0 bases and J by 6 bases, 4 bases remained unmatched. Germline CDR1 is ENHRY and CDR2 is SYGVKD. The chain couples TRBV10-3 to TRBJ2-7, with 8 bases matching TRBD1. The sequencing sample was made of peripheral blood. The TCR originated in a woman aged 25 to 39 who had recovered from COVID-19. CDR3 region: CAISESGTGREQYF. DNA for the CDR3: TGTGCCATCAGTGAGTCGGGGACAGGTCGCGAGCAGTACTTC.